The 10 T cell receptor beta chains below come from one sample, sequenced in a study of human T cells and chemical hapten exposure. The time point: patch test 3, about 24 weeks after DPC sensitization. Noted treatment: therapeutic diphenylcyclopropenone sensitization with weekly scalp DPC. Each CDR3 protein is one row after TCRdb ran MiXCR on the RACE reads. Among 90,000 to 110,000 distinct CDR3 sequences listed, around 35% were seen once. The sequencing used whole blood, collected in connection with sensitization to the hapten diphenylcyclopropenone (DPC). The receptors here all came from a man aged 40-49 years with alopecia areata. Some clones in this sample may be carry-over from other donors' samples.

A few counts support this clonotype. This rearrangement joins TRBV29-1 to TRBJ2-7; tentatively, D is TRBD1 (5 bases). The CDR3 sequence is 11 residues long. Deletions cut 5 bases from V and 6 bases from J, with 11 bases between. Germline V CDR1 and CDR2: SQVTM, ANQGSEA. CDR3 DNA: TGCAGCGTTCTTAGGGGCGGCGAGCAGTACGTC. This sequence encodes CSVLRGGEQYV.

The V and J genes are TRBV20-1 and TRBJ2-3; TRBD1 agrees at 8 bases. The CDR3 spans 14 residues. The germline CDR1 and CDR2 sequences are DFQATT and SNEGSKA (reference sequence). With 2 bases clipped from V and 2 bases from J, the junction kept 3 bases outside the gene matches. The chain's CDR3 is CSARRTGLTDTQYF. The CDR3 coding sequence is TGCAGTGCTAGACGGACAGGGCTCACAGATACGCAGTATTTT.

The sample holds a few counts of this clonotype. This rearrangement joins TRBV6-2 or TRBV6-3 to TRBJ1-1; D is uncertain. Deletions cut 7 bases from V and 3 bases from J, with 15 bases between. CDR1 MNHEY and CDR2 SVGEGT come from the germline V gene. The CDR3 consists of 14 residues. CDR3: CASIPGPRDTEAFF. CDR3 bases: TGTGCCAGCATCCCTGGGCCTAGGGACACTGAAGCTTTCTTT.

CDR3 protein: CASSSGTGVDTQYF. As DNA, the CDR3 is TGTGCCAGCTCATCCGGAACGGGAGTAGATACGCAGTATTTT. The chain is built from TRBV18 and TRBJ2-3; D possibly corresponds to TRBD2 (6 bases). This CDR3 has 14 amino acids. V was clipped by 5 bases and J by 5 bases, with 14 bases between them. Germline assignment: CDR1 KGHSH and CDR2 LQKENI.

The rearrangement joins TRBV24-1 to TRBJ2-2; TRBD2 agrees at 7 bases. Germline lookup yields CDR1 KGHDR and CDR2 SFDVKD. CDR3 length equals 14 residues. J lost 4 bases, V lost 5 bases, and 3 bases had no gene match. CDR3 in DNA: TGTGCCACCAGTGTAGGCGGGGGCACCGGGGAGCTGTTTTTT. Its protein product is CATSVGGGTGELFF.

This clonotype was counted between two and nine times. The chain recombines TRBV4-2 with TRBJ1-5, with TRBD1 matching over 9 bases. The CDR3 extends over 14 amino acids. The V gene end was trimmed by 1 base and the J gene end by 7 bases; junction bases not matched to a gene: 2. Germline V gene data show CDR1 as LGHNA and CDR2 as YNFKEQ. The CDR3, as DNA: TGTGCCAGCAGCCAAGGGACAGGGGCCCAGCCCCAGCATTTT. Protein sequence: CASSQGTGAQPQHF.

DNA of the CDR3: TGTGCCACCAGTACCAAGGAACAGGGGTCCTACAATGAGCAGTTCTTC. Its translation is CATSTKEQGSYNEQFF. The chain is built from TRBV24-1 and TRBJ2-1; 7 bases line up with TRBD1. The CDR3 has 16 amino acids. Germline CDR1 and CDR2: KGHDR and SFDVKD. With 6 bases clipped from V and 1 base from J, the junction kept 8 bases outside the gene matches.

The chain employs TRBV28 and TRBJ2-7, with D unresolved. Germline lookup yields CDR1 MDHEN and CDR2 SYDVKM. V was pared by 2 bases and J by 2 bases, with 10 bases between. The CDR3 totals 14 residues. The CDR3 DNA sequence: TGTGCCAGCAGTTTAGGGCAGCAACCCTACGAGCAGTACTTC. Protein product: CASSLGQQPYEQYF.

This clonotype has a handful of counts. The chain recombines TRBV12-3 or TRBV12-4 with TRBJ2-1; TRBD2 agrees at 13 bases. The CDR3 runs 18 residues. Germline trimming cut 1 base from V and 1 base from J; bases unmatched to any gene: 4. The CDR3 nucleotides read TGTGCCAGCAGTTTAGATAGACTAGCGGGAGGATCCTACAATGAGCAGTTCTTC. Protein: CASSLDRLAGGSYNEQFF.

This clonotype was recorded a few times. This chain connects TRBV6-6 to TRBJ2-1, with 8 positions matching TRBD2. Germline V lookup: CDR1 MNHNY, CDR2 SVGAGI (reference sequence). The CDR3 runs to 14 residues. V lost 4 bases and J lost 3; bases outside the gene matches: 2. For the CDR3, the DNA is TGTGCCAGCAGTTTAGCGGGAAGCTACAATGAGCAGTTCTTC. This encodes CASSLAGSYNEQFF.